This entry concerns a single T cell receptor (beta chain). This specimen belongs to a study of a mutant IDH1 vaccine in newly diagnosed glioma. Background on the study: Before enrollment, the patients had been treated with radiotherapy alone, temozolomide alone, or both together. Most of them had received both.

Time point meaning: baseline, week 1 (first vaccination visit). Noted treatment: pre-vaccination baseline after standard-of-care therapy. The CDR3 has 14 residues. The V gene's germline CDR1 is MGHDK and CDR2 SYGVNS. V was clipped by 4 bases and J by 5 bases; unmatched bases: 6. Measured with immunoSEQ multiplex PCR; TCRdb has only the in-frame clones, and not every one. Among about 30,000 clones, around 79% were seen once, and the ten largest hold roughly a fifth. This material consisted of PBMCs, taken from a glioma patient treated with radiotherapy, temozolomide or both. The receptor was isolated from a man between 25 and 39 years old with glioma. The chain couples TRBV25-1 to TRBJ2-7, with 9 bases lining up with TRBD1. The CDR3 DNA is TGTGCCAGCAGTGGCCGGGACAGGGCCCACGAGCAGTACTTC. Encoded protein: CASSGRDRAHEQYF.